This TCR beta chain derives from a study of blood T cell repertoires in COVID-19. On the study more broadly: T cells, B-cell-depleted T cells, or PBMCs provided the cDNA or gDNA that served as material.

TCRdb's table, derived via immunoSEQ multiplex PCR, lists solely in-frame clones and lacks some. In the table there are roughly 73,000 clones, around 86% of which are singletons. The CDR3 runs 15 residues. V was pared by 4 bases and J by 0 bases, with 10 bases between. Germline V gives CDR1 PRHDT, CDR2 FYEKMQ (reference sequence). Source material: peripheral blood. This clonotype was sampled from a woman of 80 years or more with active or convalescent COVID-19. This chain joins TRBV13 and TRBJ1-3; the D gene is possibly TRBD1 (6 bases). The CDR3 sequence is CASSWSRGSGNTIYF. CDR3 DNA: TGTGCCAGCAGCTGGTCCAGGGGCTCTGGAAACACCATATATTTT.